The clone carrying this T cell receptor (beta chain) showed up just a few times. Antigen specificity is unknown. The data originate from a study of CD8+ T cells in alopecia areata. Study details: Treated patients were given 5 to 10 mg oral tofacitinib twice daily. The study, taken as a whole, reports: Lesional scalp displayed greater clonality than normal scalp, most notably in alopecia totalis/universalis. Baseline CD8+ expansion's link to response remains uncertain, as there was one nonresponder.

From germline, CDR1 is SNHLY and CDR2 FYNNEI. The V and J ends lost 4 bases and 2 bases respectively, with 9 bases between them. The CDR3 covers 13 residues. Treatment reported: oral pan-JAK inhibitor, 5-10 mg twice daily. Once RNA had been extracted, it was reverse transcribed into cDNA to act as the sequencing template. Sequencing was performed with immunoSEQ multiplex PCR; in TCRdb, only in-frame clones are kept and a portion is missing. The table shows around 200,000 clones, with more than 55% occurring only once. The specimen was CD4+ T cells sorted from blood, collected at week 4, from a patient treated with tofacitinib. The chain recombines TRBV2 with TRBJ2-7; no definite D call. This TCR derives from a human donor with alopecia areata. The CDR3 reads CASSADVPYEQYF. CDR3 bases: TGTGCCAGCAGTGCGGACGTACCCTACGAGCAGTACTTC.